Described below is a single T cell receptor (beta chain) sequence and its context. These data are taken from a study of blood T cell repertoires in COVID-19. In the study overall: COVID-19 samples, acute and convalescent, were from the United States, Italy and Spain. Sample material is recorded as cDNA or gDNA derived from T cells, B-cell-depleted T cells, or PBMCs.

This CDR3 is built from 21 residues. The V and J ends lost 0 bases and 7 bases, in that order; junction bases with no gene match: 24. Germline assignment: CDR1 SGDLS and CDR2 YYNGEE. Here immunoSEQ multiplex PCR was the method, and the copy in TCRdb shows in-frame clones only, minus some. The repertoire holds 200,000 to 250,000 clones, about nine tenths seen once, with about 6% in the top ten. The clonotype was recovered from a man older than 75 with acute or convalescent COVID-19. Sequencing was performed on peripheral blood. The chain joins TRBV9 to TRBJ2-1, with TRBD2 matching over 8 bases. The CDR3 sequence is CASSVAFLAGVGGRTVNEQFF. In DNA, the CDR3 is TGTGCCAGCAGCGTAGCCTTTCTTGCCGGGGTTGGCGGGAGGACGGTTAATGAGCAGTTCTTC. The full variable domain, its missing parts supplied by reference TRBV9 and TRBJ2-1, is DSGVTQTPKHLITATGQRVTLRCSPRSGDLSVYWYQQSLDQGLQFLIQYYNGEERAKGNILERFSAQQFPDLHSELNLSSLELGDSALYFCASSVAFLAGVGGRTVNEQFFGPGTRLTVL.